The 2 T cell receptor beta chains below come from one sample, sequenced in a study of cytomegalovirus exposure and HLA in healthy donors. Researchers ran the PCR with 60 Vbeta and 13 Jbeta primers. Clones were sequenced by immunoSEQ multiplex PCR, and TCRdb holds only the in-frame ones, with some missing. The sample shows around 100,000 clones, around 64% of them seen only once. What was sequenced was PBMCs. The receptor set was obtained from a woman in her twenties or thirties in good health and CMV-seronegative.

The rearrangement joins TRBV5-4 to TRBJ1-1; D unresolved. The CDR3 length is 16 residues. CDR1 SGHNT and CDR2 YYREEE come from the germline V gene (reference sequence). Between the trimmed V and J ends, which lost 2 bases and 6 bases, there was a span of 20 bases. The CDR3 region is CASSFPKPTEEPEAFF. CDR3 nucleotide sequence: TGTGCCAGCAGCTTTCCCAAACCGACCGAGGAACCTGAAGCTTTCTTT. Complete variable domain (other parts from reference TRBV5-4 and TRBJ1-1): ETGVTQSPTHLIKTRGQQVTLRCSSQSGHNTVSWYQQALGQGPQFIFQYYREEENGRGNFPPRFSGLQFPNYSSELNVNALELDDSALYLCASSFPKPTEEPEAFFGQGTRLTVV.

The gene calls are TRBV7-2 and TRBJ2-7, with 8 bases aligning to TRBD2. Germline CDR1 reads SGHTA; CDR2 reads FQGNSA. The CDR3 spans 15 residues. After removal of 5 bases from V and 5 bases from J, the junction contained 11 bases not matched to a gene. CDR3 DNA: TGTGCCAGCAGCGGGGGCCGGGGGGGGAGACACGAGCAGTACTTC. The encoded protein is CASSGGRGGRHEQYF. The full variable domain, completed using reference TRBV7-2 and TRBJ2-7, is GAGVSQSPSNKVTEKGKDVELRCDPISGHTALYWYRQSLGQGLEFLIYFQGNSAPDKSGLPSDRFSAERTGGSVSTLTIQRTQQEDSAVYLCASSGGRGGRHEQYFGPGTRLTVT.